These T cell receptor beta chains were read from a single sample in a study of long-term antiretroviral therapy in people with HIV. TCRdb's table, derived via immunoSEQ multiplex PCR, lists solely in-frame clones and lacks some. This sample carries roughly 5,000 clones, about three quarters of them seen once, and the ten largest clones take more than 8.5%. Sequencing used unsorted PBMCs, obtained 1.8 years before starting antiretroviral therapy. The receptors stem from a man aged 40-55 years with HIV. Both conserved end residues are part of each CDR3. The D gene is left open where the match is weak. Clone size is given for some rows only: seen once, a few or many times, or a class if the clone is expanded.

j_call: TRBJ1-1; d_call: TRBD1; clone_size: few; v_call: TRBV6-5; cdr3_nt: TGTGCCAGCAGTATAACAGGGGGCACTGAAGCTTTCTTT; cdr3_aa: CASSITGGTEAFF
j_call: TRBJ1-2; d_call: .; clone_size: once; v_call: TRBV7-9; cdr3_nt: TGTGCCAGCACCCGGGGGGGTTCCTATGGCTACACCTTC; cdr3_aa: CASTRGGSYGYTF
j_call: TRBJ2-3; d_call: TRBD1; clone_size: .; v_call: TRBV18; cdr3_nt: TGTGCCAGCCACAAAGGGACAGGGCGCATCGTGGGCGATACGCAGTATTTT; cdr3_aa: CASHKGTGRIVGDTQYF
j_call: TRBJ2-3; d_call: TRBD2; clone_size: .; v_call: TRBV6-4; cdr3_nt: TGTGCCAGCAGTGAGCGGGAGACAGATACGCAGTATTTT; cdr3_aa: CASSERETDTQYF
j_call: TRBJ2-1; d_call: .; clone_size: .; v_call: TRBV6-5; cdr3_nt: TGTGCCAGCAGTTCCGGAGCAAGCTCCTACAATGAGCAGTTCTTC; cdr3_aa: CASSSGASSYNEQFF
j_call: TRBJ2-7; d_call: .; clone_size: .; v_call: TRBV15; cdr3_nt: TGTGCCACCAGCAGGGGGGGTGTGGGGTCACACGAGCAGTACTTC; cdr3_aa: CATSRGGVGSHEQYF
j_call: TRBJ2-7; d_call: .; clone_size: .; v_call: TRBV14; cdr3_nt: TGTGCCAGCAGCCAAGCGGCGGGCCGTGACGAGCAGTACTTC; cdr3_aa: CASSQAAGRDEQYF
j_call: TRBJ1-3; d_call: .; clone_size: .; v_call: TRBV7-2; cdr3_nt: TGTGCCAGCAGCCGCCGGGGCCCCTCTGGAAACACCATATATTTT; cdr3_aa: CASSRRGPSGNTIYF
j_call: TRBJ1-4; d_call: .; clone_size: .; v_call: TRBV15; cdr3_nt: TGTGCCACCAGCAGAGATAACACCGGAGGGGAAAAACTGTTTTTT; cdr3_aa: CATSRDNTGGEKLFF
j_call: TRBJ1-5; d_call: .; clone_size: once; v_call: TRBV15; cdr3_nt: TGTGCCACCAGCAGAGAGTCAGGGACTCAGCCCCAGCATTTT; cdr3_aa: CATSRESGTQPQHF
j_call: TRBJ2-1; d_call: TRBD2; clone_size: .; v_call: TRBV5-5; cdr3_nt: TGTGCCAGCAGCTTGGGGCGGGAGGACGGTGAGCAGTTCTTC; cdr3_aa: CASSLGREDGEQFF
j_call: TRBJ2-7; d_call: TRBD2; clone_size: .; v_call: TRBV7-9; cdr3_nt: TGTGCCAGCAGCCGAACTGAGCGGGACTACGAGCAGTACTTC; cdr3_aa: CASSRTERDYEQYF
j_call: TRBJ2-7; d_call: .; clone_size: .; v_call: TRBV23-1; cdr3_nt: TGCGCCAGCTCATCCGCCTCCTACGAGCAGTACTTC; cdr3_aa: CASSSASYEQYF
j_call: TRBJ2-7; d_call: .; clone_size: .; v_call: TRBV9; cdr3_nt: TGTGCCAGCAGCGTAAACCCCATCTCTAGCTCCTACGAGCAGTACTTC; cdr3_aa: CASSVNPISSSYEQYF
j_call: TRBJ1-4; d_call: .; clone_size: .; v_call: TRBV5-5; cdr3_nt: TGTGCCAGCAGCTCCCTAGAGGGGAATGAAAAACTGTTTTTT; cdr3_aa: CASSSLEGNEKLFF
j_call: TRBJ2-1; d_call: TRBD2; clone_size: .; v_call: TRBV7-8; cdr3_nt: TGTGCCAGCAGCTTAGGTGTAGCGGGAGTGGACAATGAGCAGTTCTTC; cdr3_aa: CASSLGVAGVDNEQFF
j_call: TRBJ2-7; d_call: .; clone_size: .; v_call: TRBV15; cdr3_nt: TGTGCCACCAGCACTAGAACCGACGAGCAGTACTTC; cdr3_aa: CATSTRTDEQYF
j_call: TRBJ2-7; d_call: .; clone_size: few; v_call: TRBV19; cdr3_nt: TGTGCCAGTAGTATAGACGGAGGATCGGACGAGCAGTACTTC; cdr3_aa: CASSIDGGSDEQYF
j_call: TRBJ1-2; d_call: .; clone_size: .; v_call: TRBV28; cdr3_nt: TGTGCCAGCAGTTTATATGGGGGGAGGAGAGGCTACACCTTC; cdr3_aa: CASSLYGGRRGYTF
j_call: TRBJ1-2; d_call: TRBD1; clone_size: .; v_call: TRBV19; cdr3_nt: TGTGCCAGTATCCCGAGGACAGGGGGCGCCTATGGCTACACCTTC; cdr3_aa: CASIPRTGGAYGYTF
j_call: TRBJ2-3; d_call: TRBD2; clone_size: .; v_call: TRBV28; cdr3_nt: TGTGCCAGCAGTTACGGACTAGCGGGGAACACAGATACGCAGTATTTT; cdr3_aa: CASSYGLAGNTDTQYF
j_call: TRBJ2-1; d_call: .; clone_size: .; v_call: TRBV14; cdr3_nt: TGTGCCAGCAGCCCAATCCCTTTTGGGGGGAGTCCTAATGAGCAGTTCTTC; cdr3_aa: CASSPIPFGGSPNEQFF
j_call: TRBJ2-5; d_call: .; clone_size: .; v_call: TRBV9; cdr3_nt: TGTGCCAGCAGCGCCTTGGACAGGGAGGGAGAGACCCAGTACTTC; cdr3_aa: CASSALDREGETQYF
j_call: TRBJ1-5; d_call: .; clone_size: .; v_call: TRBV28; cdr3_nt: TGTGCCAGCAGTTTAACGGGACATCAGCCCCAGCATTTT; cdr3_aa: CASSLTGHQPQHF
j_call: TRBJ1-5; d_call: TRBD1; clone_size: .; v_call: TRBV25-1; cdr3_nt: TGTGCCAGCAGCCCCCAGGGGGGCCAGCCCCAGCATTTT; cdr3_aa: CASSPQGGQPQHF
j_call: TRBJ2-1; d_call: .; clone_size: .; v_call: TRBV5-1; cdr3_nt: TGCGCCAGCAGCTTGCCGGGGGCGGGCGAGCAGTTCTTC; cdr3_aa: CASSLPGAGEQFF
j_call: TRBJ2-5; d_call: TRBD2; clone_size: once; v_call: TRBV7-9; cdr3_nt: TGTGCCAGCAGCTTTCCGACTAGCGGGATCGGGCTTTTGGAGACCCAGTACTTC; cdr3_aa: CASSFPTSGIGLLETQYF
j_call: TRBJ1-1; d_call: .; clone_size: .; v_call: TRBV7-9; cdr3_nt: TGTGCCAGCAGCTTACAAAGCACCACTGAAGCTTTCTTT; cdr3_aa: CASSLQSTTEAFF
j_call: TRBJ2-7; d_call: TRBD1; clone_size: .; v_call: TRBV19; cdr3_nt: TGTGCCAGTAGTATGGGGGACAGTCCGACCTACGAGCAGTACTTC; cdr3_aa: CASSMGDSPTYEQYF
j_call: TRBJ1-5; d_call: .; clone_size: .; v_call: TRBV6-6; cdr3_nt: TGTGCCAGCAGTCCAGGGGCCGAGCCCCAGCATTTT; cdr3_aa: CASSPGAEPQHF
j_call: TRBJ1-2; d_call: TRBD1; clone_size: .; v_call: TRBV6-1; cdr3_nt: TGTGCCAGCAGCGAGGGACAGGGCTATGGCTACACCTTC; cdr3_aa: CASSEGQGYGYTF
j_call: TRBJ1-4; d_call: .; clone_size: .; v_call: TRBV30; cdr3_nt: TGTGCCTGGAGTGTCGGGGGGTCGAGTGAAAAACTGTTTTTT; cdr3_aa: CAWSVGGSSEKLFF
j_call: TRBJ2-7; d_call: .; clone_size: .; v_call: TRBV28; cdr3_nt: TGTGCCAGCACGTCGCTAGGGGACTACGAGCAGTACTTC; cdr3_aa: CASTSLGDYEQYF
j_call: TRBJ2-5; d_call: TRBD2; clone_size: .; v_call: TRBV7-9; cdr3_nt: TGTGCCAGCAGCTCATTGGCGGGAGACCGAGAGACCCAGTACTTC; cdr3_aa: CASSSLAGDRETQYF
j_call: TRBJ1-5; d_call: .; clone_size: .; v_call: TRBV15; cdr3_nt: TGTGCCACCAGTATTGGAGGGAGCAATCAGCCCCAGCATTTT; cdr3_aa: CATSIGGSNQPQHF
j_call: TRBJ2-6; d_call: .; clone_size: .; v_call: TRBV9; cdr3_nt: TGTGCCAGCAGCGTAGGTAGGGACTCTGGGGCCAACGTCCTGACTTTC; cdr3_aa: CASSVGRDSGANVLTF
j_call: TRBJ1-3; d_call: .; clone_size: once; v_call: TRBV25-1; cdr3_nt: TGTGCCAGCAGCGAGGAGAGGACTGGAAACACCATATATTTT; cdr3_aa: CASSEERTGNTIYF
j_call: TRBJ1-2; d_call: .; clone_size: .; v_call: TRBV19; cdr3_nt: TGTGCCAGTAGTATATCTGCAGGGGCGGGCTATGGCTACACCTTC; cdr3_aa: CASSISAGAGYGYTF
j_call: TRBJ2-7; d_call: TRBD1; clone_size: .; v_call: TRBV19; cdr3_nt: TGTGCCAGTAAAGCCCAACAGGGGGCCTACGAGCAGTACTTC; cdr3_aa: CASKAQQGAYEQYF
j_call: TRBJ1-5; d_call: .; clone_size: .; v_call: TRBV27; cdr3_nt: TGTGCCAGCAGTTTATCCGTGGGCACTCAGCCCCAGCATTTT; cdr3_aa: CASSLSVGTQPQHF
j_call: TRBJ2-7; d_call: .; clone_size: .; v_call: TRBV29-1; cdr3_nt: TGCAGCGTTTTTGAGTGGAGCGAGCAGTACTTC; cdr3_aa: CSVFEWSEQYF
j_call: TRBJ2-7; d_call: .; clone_size: few; v_call: TRBV4-2; cdr3_nt: TGTGCCAGCAGCCAAGATCGACGGGGGCACTCCTACGAGCAGTACTTC; cdr3_aa: CASSQDRRGHSYEQYF
j_call: TRBJ1-4; d_call: .; clone_size: .; v_call: TRBV27; cdr3_nt: TGTGCCAGCGAGGGGGGTCTAAAAACTGTTTTT; cdr3_aa: CASEGGLKTVF
j_call: TRBJ2-7; d_call: .; clone_size: .; v_call: TRBV28; cdr3_nt: TGTGCCAGCATCAAACCCCCCTACGAGCAGTACTTC; cdr3_aa: CASIKPPYEQYF
j_call: TRBJ2-7; d_call: TRBD1; clone_size: .; v_call: TRBV5-5; cdr3_nt: TGTGCCAGCAGCCAGACAGGGAAATCCTACGAGCAGTACTTC; cdr3_aa: CASSQTGKSYEQYF
j_call: TRBJ2-3; d_call: .; clone_size: .; v_call: TRBV5-5; cdr3_nt: TGTGCCAGCAGCTTGGAGTTCGTTGGGGTCAGAGATACGCAGTATTTT; cdr3_aa: CASSLEFVGVRDTQYF
j_call: TRBJ2-1; d_call: TRBD2; clone_size: .; v_call: TRBV29-1; cdr3_nt: TGCAGCGGAATGACTAGCGGGAGGGCCTGGAATGAGCAGTTCTTC; cdr3_aa: CSGMTSGRAWNEQFF
j_call: TRBJ2-3; d_call: TRBD1; clone_size: .; v_call: TRBV28; cdr3_nt: TGTGCCAGCAGTTTCCCGTTTCGGTTGGACAGGGGGCAAGGCGCTAGCACAGATACGCAGTATTTT; cdr3_aa: CASSFPFRLDRGQGASTDTQYF
j_call: TRBJ1-5; d_call: TRBD1; clone_size: .; v_call: TRBV6-1; cdr3_nt: TGTGCCAGCAGTCGACAGGGGGAGAGCAATCAGCCCCAGCATTTT; cdr3_aa: CASSRQGESNQPQHF
j_call: TRBJ2-1; d_call: .; clone_size: .; v_call: TRBV29-1; cdr3_nt: TGCAGCTACCGAGGAGGCATAGGGAATGAGCAGTTCTTC; cdr3_aa: CSYRGGIGNEQFF
j_call: TRBJ2-3; d_call: TRBD1; clone_size: .; v_call: TRBV27; cdr3_nt: TGTGCCAGCAGTGGAATCGGACAGGCATCAAGGGATACGCAGTATTTT; cdr3_aa: CASSGIGQASRDTQYF
j_call: TRBJ2-7; d_call: .; clone_size: .; v_call: TRBV5-1; cdr3_nt: TGCGCCAGCAGCTCTGGGCCTGGACAGACATACGAGCAGTACTTC; cdr3_aa: CASSSGPGQTYEQYF